This record looks at one T cell receptor (beta chain) sequence and its context. Its antigen remains unknown. This sample was taken from a study of regulatory dendritic cells for organ transplantation. Notes on the study in general: Memory CD8+ clonal expansion seemed more limited with regulatory than mature dendritic cells.

V lost 6 bases and J 4 bases, leaving 12 bases between the germline ends. Germline V gene lookup returns CDR1 LNHDA and CDR2 SQIVND (reference sequence). This CDR3 is built from 13 residues. Sorted subsets were CFSE-labeled and cultured roughly 5 days with allogeneic dendritic cells. Naive CD45RA+ and memory CD45RO+ CD4+ or CD8+ T cells were FACS-sorted. Repertoires were generated with immunoSEQ multiplex PCR, while TCRdb's copy carries only in-frame clones and drops some. Of approximately 11,000 clones listed, roughly 91% are singletons. The sample taken for sequencing was naive CD8+ T cells from blood cultured with dendritic cells. Noted subset: CD45RA+ naive T cells. The V gene is TRBV19, the J gene TRBJ1-1; D remains unclear. The sequence was collected from a human donor in good health. CDR3 bases: TGTGCCAGTAGAACCCCGGCGGGCACTGAAGCTTTCTTT. Amino acids: CASRTPAGTEAFF.